These 27 T cell receptor beta chains came from one sample sequenced in a study of T cell clones after liver transplantation (dated by TCRdb to between 2018 and 2021). Receptors were amplified or captured by the immunoSEQ multiplex PCR assay. TCRdb retrieved this table from immuneACCESS and kept in-frame rearrangements only. Not all clones are present; in checked studies, unresolved V genes account for under half, and no reason is known for the remainder. Present in this sample are roughly 19,000 clones, roughly nine tenths of which were seen just once. The ten largest make up 10% to 15% of the sample. Sequencing used CD8+ T cells from blood, obtained just over 45 months after liver transplant. All receptors come from a human patient who received a liver transplant. Following a transplant, some T lymphocytes may have been derived from the graft donor.

J is TRBJ2-7 and V is TRBV27; no reliable D call. The CDR3 covers 13 residues. Trimming left V 2 bases short and J 3 bases short, with 8 bases between. CDR1 and CDR2 (germline): MNHEY, SMNVEV (reference sequence). The CDR3 nucleotides read TGTGCCAGCAGTTTACAGGAAATCTACGAGCAGTACTTC. Translation: CASSLQEIYEQYF.

This chain joins TRBV19 and TRBJ2-1; D is undetermined. The germline CDR1 and CDR2 sequences are LNHDA and SQIVND (reference sequence). The CDR3 contains 12 residues. V was trimmed by 3 bases and J by 8 bases, leaving 8 bases between them. DNA for the CDR3: TGTGCCAGTAGTATCTATGTGGATGAGCAGTTCTTC. Translated, it gives CASSIYVDEQFF.

The chain has TRBV4-2 and TRBJ2-7; TRBD2 matches at 10 bases. J lost 3 bases, V lost 1 base, and 6 bases had no gene match. Germline V gene lookup returns CDR1 LGHNA and CDR2 YNFKEQ. The CDR3 loop spans 16 amino acids. CDR3 sequence reads: CASSQVPAGGGYEQYF. The CDR3 region has the DNA TGTGCCAGCAGCCAAGTCCCAGCGGGAGGGGGCTACGAGCAGTACTTC.

This chain connects TRBV27 to TRBJ2-2, with a tentative D call TRBD2 (5 bases). Germline assignment: CDR1 MNHEY and CDR2 SMNVEV (reference sequence). V was pared by 4 bases and J by 4 bases, with 13 bases between. There are 15 residues in the CDR3. The CDR3 region has the DNA TGTGCCAGCAGTTCCCTCCTCGAGGGCACCGGGGAGCTGTTTTTT. Translated, it gives CASSSLLEGTGELFF.

This rearrangement joins TRBV4-3 to TRBJ2-7; 9 positions agree with TRBD2. CDR3 length equals 14 residues. V was clipped by 1 base and J by 3 bases; unmatched bases: 1. Germline loops: CDR1 LGHNA, CDR2 YSLEER. Written as DNA, the CDR3 is TGCGCCAGCAGCCAAGCACTAGCGGGCTACGAGCAGTACTTC. Its translation: CASSQALAGYEQYF.

This chain connects TRBV2 to TRBJ1-2; D is perhaps TRBD1 (6 bases). This CDR3 region has 12 residues. Germline V gene lookup returns CDR1 SNHLY and CDR2 FYNNEI. V lost 6 bases, J lost 6 bases, and 11 bases lay in between. The CDR3: CASSLGGNGYTF. The CDR3 nucleotides are TGTGCCAGCAGCCTAGGGGGGAATGGCTACACCTTC.

This clone was observed once. The chain has TRBV10-3 and TRBJ1-5; 7 bases align to TRBD1. Germline trimming cut 4 bases from V and 1 base from J; bases unmatched to any gene: 4. Germline V gives CDR1 ENHRY, CDR2 SYGVKD. CDR3 length equals 15 residues. The CDR3 nucleotides are TGTGCCATCAGTGGGGAGGGGGCGAGCAATCAGCCCCAGCATTTT. Its protein product is CAISGEGASNQPQHF.

CDR3 protein: CASRRGGSAYEQYF. In nucleotides, the CDR3 is TGTGCCAGCAGGCGAGGGGGTAGCGCCTACGAGCAGTACTTC. The chain combines TRBV27 with TRBJ2-7; tentatively, D is TRBD1 (6 bases). The CDR3 is 14 residues long. The V end lost 6 bases, the J end lost 2 bases, and 14 bases lay between the germline ends. Per the germline V gene, CDR1 is MNHEY and CDR2 is SMNVEV (reference sequence).

The chain links TRBV6-5 to TRBJ2-3, with D uncertain. CDR3 length: 13 amino acids. Trimming stripped 6 bases from V and 5 bases from J, with 12 bases between. The germline gives CDR1 MNHEY, CDR2 SVGAGI. The CDR3, as DNA: TGTGCCAGCAGACTCAAAAAGCGAGATACGCAGTATTTT. It translates to CASRLKKRDTQYF.

The chain is built from TRBV15 and TRBJ2-5; 9 nucleotides agree with TRBD1. Germline lookup yields CDR1 LNHNV and CDR2 YYDKDF (reference sequence). J was trimmed by 4 bases and V by 3 bases; bases with no gene match: 15. The CDR3 runs to 18 residues. CDR3 in DNA: TGTGCCACCAGCAGCCGGGACAGGGATGCGAACAGGGGAGAGACCCAGTACTTC. This gives the protein CATSSRDRDANRGETQYF.

The chain uses TRBV14 and TRBJ2-3; TRBD2 aligns across 7 bases. The germline V gene encodes CDR1 SGHDN and CDR2 FVKESK. This CDR3 is 14 amino acids long. V shed 1 base, J shed 7 bases, and the junction held 5 bases outside the gene matches. As DNA, the CDR3 is TGTGCCAGCAGCCAAGTGGGGACTAAAAATACGCAGTATTTT. Translating gives CASSQVGTKNTQYF. Combining the CDR3 with reference TRBV14 and TRBJ2-3 gives the whole variable domain EAGVTQFPSHSVIEKGQTVTLRCDPISGHDNLYWYRRVMGKEIKFLLHFVKESKQDESGMPNNRFLAERTGGTYSTLKVQPAELEDSGVYFCASSQVGTKNTQYFGPGTRLTVL.

The chain carries TRBV28 and TRBJ2-3, with 10 bases fitting TRBD2. Per germline, CDR1 MDHEN and CDR2 SYDVKM. V was clipped by 3 bases and J by 0 bases; unmatched bases: 12. This CDR3 has 19 amino acids. CDR3 DNA sequence: TGTGCCAGCAGTTTTGAGATAGCGGGGGGACTTACTAGCACAGATACGCAGTATTTT. This codes for CASSFEIAGGLTSTDTQYF.

The chain has TRBV28 and TRBJ1-5; no firm D call. The germline V gene has CDR1 MDHEN and CDR2 SYDVKM. The CDR3 has 14 amino acids. The V end lost 3 bases, the J end lost 4 bases, and 10 bases lay between the germline ends. The CDR3 reads CASSFGPENQPQHF. The CDR3 nucleotides read TGTGCCAGCAGTTTTGGCCCAGAAAATCAGCCCCAGCATTTT.

The V call is TRBV11-2, the J call TRBJ1-5; 7 bases fit TRBD1. The CDR3 has 17 amino acids. Germline loops: CDR1 SGHAT, CDR2 FQNNGV. V gave up 6 bases and J gave up 0 bases; unmatched junction bases: 11. Here the CDR3 DNA reads TGTGCCAGCAGGGAACCGGGACAGACTTATAGCAATCAGCCCCAGCATTTT. Protein product: CASREPGQTYSNQPQHF.

V and J are TRBV28 and TRBJ1-2; 7 bases are shared with TRBD1. The trim removed 2 bases at V and 8 bases at J, leaving 8 bases unmatched. In germline, CDR1 is MDHEN, CDR2 SYDVKM. This CDR3 has 14 residues. The CDR3 spells CASSLGGGGLGYTF. The CDR3 DNA reads TGTGCCAGCAGTTTAGGAGGGGGCGGCCTAGGCTACACCTTC.

The CDR3 loop reads CASSHQMTGASSYEQYF. DNA of the CDR3: TGCGCCAGCAGCCATCAAATGACAGGGGCAAGCTCCTACGAGCAGTACTTC. The chain has TRBV4-1 and TRBJ2-7; 8 bases are a match to TRBD1. CDR3 length: 17 amino acids. Germline lookup yields CDR1 MGHRA and CDR2 YSYEKL. Trimming took 3 bases from V and 0 from J; bases not matched to a gene: 10.

The V call is TRBV9, the J call TRBJ2-3, with TRBD2 identical over 12 bases. The CDR3 extends over 18 amino acids. V dropped 4 bases and J dropped 0; count of bases not matched to a gene: 9. Germline assignment: CDR1 SGDLS and CDR2 YYNGEE. CDR3 sequence reads: CASSPSGTSGLSTDTQYF. The CDR3 DNA sequence: TGTGCCAGCAGCCCCTCCGGGACTAGCGGGTTAAGCACAGATACGCAGTATTTT.

V gene TRBV19 combines with J gene TRBJ2-3; either TRBD1 or TRBD2 may supply D (5 bases each). The CDR3 loop spans 15 amino acids. Germline CDR1 and CDR2: LNHDA and SQIVND (reference sequence). V lost 3 bases and J lost 5, with 15 bases in between. The CDR3 bases are TGTGCCAGTAGTATTAAGGGACGGGATCGAGATACGCAGTATTTT. This codes for CASSIKGRDRDTQYF. Supplemented by reference TRBV19 and TRBJ2-3, the full variable domain reads DGGITQSPKYLFRKEGQNVTLSCEQNLNHDAMYWYRQDPGQGLRLIYYSQIVNDFQKGDIAEGYSVSREKKESFPLTVTSAQKNPTAFYLCASSIKGRDRDTQYFGPGTRLTVL.

The chain uses TRBV11-2 and TRBJ2-1; 8 bases fit TRBD2. Germline values: CDR1 SGHAT, CDR2 FQNNGV. This CDR3 is built from 18 residues. With V trimmed by 5 bases and J by 3 bases, 15 bases remained unmatched. CDR3 loop: CASSLSARAGGFYNEQFF. CDR3 in DNA: TGTGCCAGCAGCCTCTCCGCCCGTGCGGGAGGATTCTACAATGAGCAGTTCTTC.

The genes are TRBV19 and TRBJ2-3; D is perhaps TRBD2 (7 bases). In germline, CDR1 is LNHDA, CDR2 SQIVND (reference sequence). The CDR3 runs 15 residues. V lost 5 bases and J lost 0, with 12 bases in between. As DNA, the CDR3 is TGTGCCAGTAGTTGGGCGGGGGCTAGCACAGATACGCAGTATTTT. Its translation is CASSWAGASTDTQYF.

As DNA, the CDR3 is TGTGCCAGCAGTTTATCGGCAGGTCTACATAGGGATGGCTACACCTTC. Translation gives CASSLSAGLHRDGYTF. J is TRBJ1-2 and V is TRBV27; D remains unclear. Germline-derived CDR1 and CDR2 are MNHEY and SMNVEV (reference sequence). This CDR3 is 16 amino acids long. V was cut by 0 bases and J by 6 bases, with 17 bases left in between.

V gene TRBV28 combines with J gene TRBJ2-2; the D gene is possibly TRBD1 (6 bases). CDR1 and CDR2 (germline): MDHEN, SYDVKM. V was trimmed by 6 bases and J by 5 bases, leaving 28 bases between them. The CDR3 extends over 19 amino acids. The CDR3 DNA sequence: TGTGCCAGCAGCCCCACGGGGATAGACTCACAGGGTTTGACCGGGGAGCTGTTTTTT. It specifies CASSPTGIDSQGLTGELFF.

V and J are TRBV27 and TRBJ2-7; D uncertain. Germline V gene sequence: CDR1 MNHEY, CDR2 SMNVEV (reference sequence). V was pared by 3 bases and J by 0 bases, with 6 bases between. The CDR3 runs to 13 residues. The CDR3 coding sequence is TGTGCCAGCAGTTTGATTAGCTCCTACGAGCAGTACTTC. Its protein product is CASSLISSYEQYF.

The J gene is TRBJ1-5, the V gene TRBV15, with D unresolved. This CDR3 comprises 15 residues. The V gene lost 0 bases and the J gene lost 4 bases, with 10 bases spanning the gap. The germline CDR1 and CDR2 sequences are LNHNV and YYDKDF (reference sequence). The CDR3 region has the DNA TGTGCCACCAGCAGAGATGCCAGTGTTAATCAGCCCCAGCATTTT. Its protein product is CATSRDASVNQPQHF.

This clone showed up just a few times. The V call is TRBV27, the J call TRBJ1-1, with 11 bases lining up with TRBD1. Unmatched junction bases numbered 6, after V lost 6 bases and J lost 6 bases. The CDR3 runs to 14 residues. CDR1 and CDR2 (germline): MNHEY, SMNVEV (reference sequence). Here the CDR3 DNA reads TGTGCCAGCAGGGGGGGACAGGGGGGCCCTGAAGCTTTCTTT. Protein: CASRGGQGGPEAFF.

The chain has TRBV19 and TRBJ1-4, with 9 bases aligning to TRBD1. After removal of 5 bases from V and 4 bases from J, the junction contained 5 bases not matched to a gene. CDR1 and CDR2 from the germline V gene are LNHDA and SQIVND (reference sequence). This CDR3 comprises 15 residues. The CDR3, as DNA: TGTGCCAGTAGTTGGGGGACAGGGATTAATGAAAAACTGTTTTTT. Translating it yields CASSWGTGINEKLFF.

The chain employs TRBV5-1 and TRBJ1-1; D remains unclear. The V gene's germline CDR1 is SGHRS and CDR2 YFSETQ. V was pared by 0 bases and J by 6 bases, with 9 bases between. The CDR3 spans 13 residues. The CDR3 DNA sequence: TGCGCCAGCAGCTTGGCCCTGAGGGCTGAAGCTTTCTTT. Amino acid sequence: CASSLALRAEAFF.